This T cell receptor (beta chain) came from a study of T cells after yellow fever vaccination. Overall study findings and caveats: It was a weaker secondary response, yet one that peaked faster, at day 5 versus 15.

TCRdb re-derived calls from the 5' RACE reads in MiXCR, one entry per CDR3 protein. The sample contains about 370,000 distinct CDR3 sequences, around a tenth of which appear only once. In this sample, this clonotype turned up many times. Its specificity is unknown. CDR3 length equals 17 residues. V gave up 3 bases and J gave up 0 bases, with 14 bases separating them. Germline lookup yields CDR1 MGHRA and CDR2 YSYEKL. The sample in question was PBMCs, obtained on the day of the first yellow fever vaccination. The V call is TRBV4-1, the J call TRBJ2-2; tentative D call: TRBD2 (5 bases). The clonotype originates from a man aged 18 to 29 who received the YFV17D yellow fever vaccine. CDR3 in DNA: TGCGCCAGCAGCCAGCAGGACTTGGTTGCGAACACCGGGGAGCTGTTTTTT. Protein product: CASSQQDLVANTGELFF.